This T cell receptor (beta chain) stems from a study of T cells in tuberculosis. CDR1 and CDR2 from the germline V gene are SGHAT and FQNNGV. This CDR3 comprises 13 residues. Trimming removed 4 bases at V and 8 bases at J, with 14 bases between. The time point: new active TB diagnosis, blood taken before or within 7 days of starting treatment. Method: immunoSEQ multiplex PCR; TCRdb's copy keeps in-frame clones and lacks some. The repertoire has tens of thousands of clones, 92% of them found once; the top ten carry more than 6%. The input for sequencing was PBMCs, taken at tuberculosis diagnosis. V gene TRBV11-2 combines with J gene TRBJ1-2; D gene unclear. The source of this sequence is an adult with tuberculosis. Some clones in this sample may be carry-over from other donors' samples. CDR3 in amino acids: CASSYDRAGGYTF. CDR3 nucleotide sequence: TGTGCCAGCAGCTACGACCGGGCGGGAGGCTACACCTTC.